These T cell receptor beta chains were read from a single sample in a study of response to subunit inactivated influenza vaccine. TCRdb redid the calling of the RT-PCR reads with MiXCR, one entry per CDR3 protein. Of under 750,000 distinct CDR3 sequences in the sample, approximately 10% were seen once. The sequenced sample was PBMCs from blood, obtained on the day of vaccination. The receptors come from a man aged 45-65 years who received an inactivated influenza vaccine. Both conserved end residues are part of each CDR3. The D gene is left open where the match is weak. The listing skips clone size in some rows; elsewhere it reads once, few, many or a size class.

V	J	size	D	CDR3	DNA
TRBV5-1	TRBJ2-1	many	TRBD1	CASRGTGGHNEQFF	TGCGCCAGCCGGGGGACAGGGGGCCACAATGAGCAGTTCTTC
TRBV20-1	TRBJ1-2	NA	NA	CSARVYRVSGYTF	TGCAGTGCTAGAGTCTACAGGGTATCTGGCTACACCTTC
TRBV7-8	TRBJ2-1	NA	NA	CASSLATWSDMLYNEQFF	TGTGCCAGCAGCTTAGCGACGTGGTCAGATATGCTTTACAATGAGCAGTTCTTC
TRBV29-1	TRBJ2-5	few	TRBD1	CSGSTGTGGGETQYF	TGCAGCGGATCAACCGGGACAGGGGGGGGGGAGACCCAGTACTTC
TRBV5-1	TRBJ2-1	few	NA	CASSLAPVRSSYNEQFF	TGCGCCAGCAGCTTGGCCCCCGTGCGAAGCTCCTACAATGAGCAGTTCTTC
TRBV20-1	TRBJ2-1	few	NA	CSASRLGASYNEQFF	TGCAGTGCTTCCCGACTGGGAGCTTCCTACAATGAGCAGTTCTTC
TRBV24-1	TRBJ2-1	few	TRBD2	CATSESGTSYEQFF	TGTGCCACCAGTGAGTCCGGGACTAGCTATGAGCAGTTCTTC
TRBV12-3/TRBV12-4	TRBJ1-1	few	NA	CASSSRQRTEAFF	TGTGCCAGCAGTTCTAGACAGAGGACTGAAGCTTTCTTT
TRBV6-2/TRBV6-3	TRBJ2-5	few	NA	CASSPRARSETQYF	TGTGCCAGCAGTCCCCGGGCCCGCTCGGAGACCCAGTACTTC
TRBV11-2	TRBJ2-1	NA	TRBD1	CASSFGTGGQFF	TGTGCCAGCAGCTTCGGGACAGGGGGGCAGTTCTTC
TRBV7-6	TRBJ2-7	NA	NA	CASSLSDDRRSYEQYF	TGTGCCAGCAGCTTATCGGACGACAGGCGCTCCTACGAGCAGTACTTC
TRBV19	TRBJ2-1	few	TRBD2	CASSEREAYNEQFF	TGTGCCAGTAGTGAACGGGAGGCATACAATGAGCAGTTCTTC
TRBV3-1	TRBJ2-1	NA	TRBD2	CASSHERGSSYNEQFF	TGTGCCAGCAGCCACGAGCGGGGAAGCTCCTACAATGAGCAGTTCTTC
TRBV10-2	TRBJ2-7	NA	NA	CASSGDGGGGYEQYF	TGCGCCAGCAGTGGGGACGGAGGGGGGGGCTACGAGCAGTACTTC
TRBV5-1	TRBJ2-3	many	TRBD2	CASSVSGGQADTQYF	TGCGCCAGCAGCGTTTCGGGGGGGCAGGCAGATACGCAGTATTTT
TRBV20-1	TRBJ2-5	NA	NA	CSASPAGFGETQYF	TGCAGTGCTAGCCCGGCGGGTTTTGGAGAGACCCAGTACTTC
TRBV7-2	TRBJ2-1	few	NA	CASSLAPGPYNEQFF	TGTGCCAGCAGCTTAGCTCCGGGGCCCTACAATGAGCAGTTCTTC
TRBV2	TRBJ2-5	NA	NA	CASSVKPETQYF	TGTGCCAGCAGTGTTAAACCTGAGACCCAGTACTTC
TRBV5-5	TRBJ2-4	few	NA	CASSLYQGMIQYF	TGTGCCAGCAGCTTGTATCAGGGAATGATTCAGTACTTC
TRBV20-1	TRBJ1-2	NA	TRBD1	CSAGGGQFGYTF	TGCAGTGCTGGTGGGGGACAGTTTGGCTACACCTTC
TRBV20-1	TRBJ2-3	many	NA	CSARASAGSTDTQYF	TGCAGTGCTAGAGCTTCGGCGGGGAGCACAGATACGCAGTATTTT
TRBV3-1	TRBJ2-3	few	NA	CASSQGTGSGTQYF	TGTGCCAGCAGCCAAGGTACTGGGAGTGGTACGCAGTATTTT
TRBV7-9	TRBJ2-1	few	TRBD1	CASSLGRGLDNEQFF	TGTGCCAGCAGCTTAGGCAGGGGGCTTGACAATGAGCAGTTCTTC
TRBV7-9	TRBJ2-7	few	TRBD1	CASSSRQGRYEQYF	TGTGCCAGCAGCTCCCGACAGGGTCGGTACGAGCAGTACTTC
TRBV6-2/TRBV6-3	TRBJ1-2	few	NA	CASRIYPSRRGIGSSDYGYTF	TGTGCCAGCAGGATATACCCCTCGCGCAGGGGAATAGGTTCTAGTGACTATGGCTACACCTTC
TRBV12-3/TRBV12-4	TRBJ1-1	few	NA	CASNPGGAWTEAFF	TGTGCCAGCAACCCGGGGGGGGCATGGACTGAAGCTTTCTTT
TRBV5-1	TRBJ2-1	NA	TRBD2	CASSLAGLAALGGSYNEQFF	TGCGCCAGCAGCTTGGCCGGACTAGCGGCCCTGGGAGGCTCCTACAATGAGCAGTTCTTC
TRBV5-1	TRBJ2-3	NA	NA	CASAPGRFGTDTQYF	TGCGCTTCCGCCCCGGGTCGTTTCGGCACAGATACGCAGTATTTT
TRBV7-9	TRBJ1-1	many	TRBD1	CASSPRGSTEAFF	TGTGCCAGCAGCCCCAGGGGGAGCACTGAAGCTTTCTTT
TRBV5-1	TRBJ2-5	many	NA	CASSPDNEETQYF	TGCGCCAGCAGCCCGGATAACGAAGAGACCCAGTACTTC
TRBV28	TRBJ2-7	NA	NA	CASSFPTQTYSGLGEQYF	TGTGCCAGCAGTTTTCCTACGCAAACCTACAGCGGCTTGGGCGAGCAGTACTTC
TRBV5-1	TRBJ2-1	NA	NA	CASSLDSGQMNEQFF	TGCGCCAGCAGCTTGGACTCGGGACAAATGAATGAGCAGTTCTTC
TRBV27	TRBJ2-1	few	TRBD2	CASSLAGGPPEQFF	TGTGCCAGCAGTTTAGCGGGGGGCCCTCCGGAACAGTTCTTC
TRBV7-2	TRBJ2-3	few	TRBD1	CASSLAGTVVDTQYF	TGTGCCAGCAGCTTAGCAGGGACAGTTGTAGATACGCAGTATTTT
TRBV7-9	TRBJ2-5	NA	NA	CASVKSRGGQETQYF	TGTGCCAGCGTTAAATCCAGGGGAGGCCAAGAGACCCAGTACTTC
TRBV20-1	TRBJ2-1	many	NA	CSARDVAGLYNEQFF	TGCAGTGCTAGAGATGTGGCAGGCCTCTACAATGAGCAGTTCTTC
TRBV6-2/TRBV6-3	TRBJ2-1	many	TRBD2	CASSTRLGLAGDNEQFF	TGTGCCAGCAGCACACGCTTGGGACTAGCGGGAGACAATGAGCAGTTCTTC
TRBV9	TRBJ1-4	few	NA	CASAGSGKEKLFF	TGTGCCAGCGCAGGGTCCGGAAAGGAAAAACTGTTTTTT
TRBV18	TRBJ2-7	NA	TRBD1	CASSTLGQGAGEQYF	TGTGCCAGCTCAACCCTGGGACAGGGGGCTGGGGAGCAGTACTTC
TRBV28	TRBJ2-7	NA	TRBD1	CASSSLGQGSSYEQYF	TGTGCCAGCAGTTCACTCGGACAGGGGAGCTCCTACGAGCAGTACTTC
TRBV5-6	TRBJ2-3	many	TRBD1	CASSLVWDRGSDTQYF	TGTGCCAGCAGCTTGGTGTGGGACAGGGGATCAGATACGCAGTATTTT
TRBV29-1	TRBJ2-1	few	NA	CSVDRHTHNEQFF	TGCAGCGTTGATCGGCACACACACAATGAGCAGTTCTTC
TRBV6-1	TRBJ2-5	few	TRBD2	CASRGTSERTRETQYF	TGTGCCAGCAGGGGGACTAGCGAGAGGACCCGTGAGACCCAGTACTTC
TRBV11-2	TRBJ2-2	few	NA	CASSLGAEVPGELFF	TGTGCCAGCAGCTTAGGGGCTGAAGTCCCCGGGGAGCTGTTTTTT
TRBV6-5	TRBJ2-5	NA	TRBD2	CASSYGLAGHETQYF	TGTGCCAGCAGTTATGGACTAGCGGGACACGAGACCCAGTACTTC
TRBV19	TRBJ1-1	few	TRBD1	CASQTGASRAFF	TGTGCCAGCCAGACAGGGGCGTCCCGGGCTTTCTTT
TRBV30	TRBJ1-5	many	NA	CAWSWGYNQPQHF	TGTGCCTGGAGTTGGGGTTACAATCAGCCCCAGCATTTT
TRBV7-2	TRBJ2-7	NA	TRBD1	CASSSFGDRETEQYF	TGTGCCAGCAGCTCGTTCGGGGACAGGGAGACCGAGCAGTACTTC
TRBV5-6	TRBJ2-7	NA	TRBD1	CASSSRTGVHEQYF	TGTGCCAGCAGCTCCCGGACAGGGGTGCACGAGCAGTACTTC
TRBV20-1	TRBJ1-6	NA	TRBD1	CSARERTGYNSPLHF	TGCAGTGCTAGAGAACGGACAGGCTATAATTCACCCCTCCACTTT
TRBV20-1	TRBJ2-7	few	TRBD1	CSARDRDYSYEQYF	TGCAGTGCTCGGGACAGGGATTACTCCTACGAGCAGTACTTC
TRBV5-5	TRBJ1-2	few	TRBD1	CASSPYGQGNYGYTF	TGTGCCAGCAGCCCCTACGGACAGGGGAATTATGGCTACACCTTC